What follows is one TCR beta chain and its context. This sample is drawn from a study of memory CD4+ T cells and cytomegalovirus serostatus. Germline CDR1 SNHLY, CDR2 FYNNEI. CDR3 length: 14 amino acids. V lost 4 bases and J lost 10, with 14 bases in between. Method: immunoSEQ multiplex PCR; TCRdb's copy keeps in-frame clones and lacks some. The data hold around 88,000 clones, with about four fifths observed a single time. The sort gate was single viable CD3+CD4+CD8-CD45RO+ cells for memory CD4+ T cells. The sample comprised memory CD4+ T cells from blood. This chain connects TRBV2 to TRBJ1-6; no clear D gene. This receptor was obtained from an adult in good health and CMV-seropositive. The CDR3 sequence: CASSVYSSESPLHF. The CDR3 bases are TGTGCCAGCAGTGTTTATTCTTCCGAGTCACCCCTCCACTTT.